The 6 T cell receptor beta chains below come from one sample, sequenced in a study of blood T cell repertoires in COVID-19. The repertoire was sequenced with immunoSEQ multiplex PCR; TCRdb's copy has only in-frame clones and lacks some. The sample consists of 60,000 to 75,000 clones, 70% to 85% of them appearing once. Sequenced input: peripheral blood. The receptor source for this set is a man in his 60s with active or convalescent COVID-19.

The V and J genes are TRBV5-1 and TRBJ2-5; 9 bases line up with TRBD1. With 2 bases clipped from V and 5 bases from J, the junction kept 7 bases outside the gene matches. Germline lookup yields CDR1 SGHRS and CDR2 YFSETQ. This CDR3 has 15 amino acids. This CDR3 reads CASSLNTGGGETQYF. Written as DNA, the CDR3 is TGCGCCAGCAGCTTAAACACAGGGGGCGGTGAGACCCAGTACTTC.

The chain is built from TRBV4-1 and TRBJ2-1; weak D call: TRBD2 (7 bases). The CDR3 consists of 16 residues. Germline V CDR1 and CDR2: MGHRA, YSYEKL. V lost 0 bases and J lost 5, with 14 bases in between. The CDR3 DNA sequence: TGCGCCAGCAGCCAAGATGGGAGGGGGGGCGACAATGAGCAGTTCTTC. Protein: CASSQDGRGGDNEQFF.

The chain links TRBV3-1 (or the pseudogene TRBV3-2) to TRBJ2-1; 9 bases are shared with TRBD2. V lost 6 bases to trimming and J lost 0 bases; unmatched junction nucleotides: 18. The CDR3 length is 20 residues. CDR1 is LGHDT, CDR2 YNNKEL, per germline (reference sequence). The CDR3 here is CASRAQAGGNEPSSYNEQFF. The CDR3 nucleotides are TGTGCCAGCAGAGCCCAAGCGGGGGGCAACGAACCGAGCTCCTACAATGAGCAGTTCTTC.

J is TRBJ1-4 and V is TRBV19, with D unclear. The CDR3 extends over 15 amino acids. With 5 bases removed from V and 3 bases from J, the gap between germline ends came to 13 bases. The germline V gene has CDR1 LNHDA and CDR2 SQIVND (reference sequence). CDR3 sequence: CASSDIGRSNEKLFF. CDR3 DNA: TGTGCCAGTAGTGATATTGGGCGATCTAATGAAAAACTGTTTTTT.

This clone was detected only once. This rearrangement joins TRBV2 to TRBJ1-1; 10 bases agree with TRBD1. This CDR3 region has 14 residues. CDR1 is SNHLY and CDR2 is FYNNEI in the germline V gene. Trimming took 5 bases from V and 7 from J; bases not matched to a gene: 7. The CDR3 sequence is CASSLLGQGDEAFF. CDR3 coding DNA: TGTGCCAGCAGTCTCCTCGGACAGGGGGATGAAGCTTTCTTT.

This clone has more than one count but fewer than ten. The chain uses TRBV5-6 and TRBJ2-1; D is ambiguous. The CDR3 has 13 amino acids. Trimming removed 4 bases from V and 7 bases from J, with 12 bases in between. Looked up from germline, CDR1 is SGHDT and CDR2 is YYEEEE. The CDR3 region has the DNA TGTGCCAGCAGCCCTACTGCTAGGAATGAGCAGTTCTTC. The encoded protein is CASSPTARNEQFF. Complete variable domain (other parts from reference TRBV5-6 and TRBJ2-1): DAGVTQSPTHLIKTRGQQVTLRCSPKSGHDTVSWYQQALGQGPQFIFQYYEEEERQRGNFPDRFSGHQFPNYSSELNVNALLLGDSALYLCASSPTARNEQFFGPGTRLTVL.